This TCR beta chain comes out of a study of blood T cell repertoires in COVID-19. The protocol was immunoSEQ multiplex PCR, while the TCRdb copy is restricted to in-frame clones and leaves out a portion. The sample carries some 180,000 clones, more than 75% recorded once. Germline V gene sequence: CDR1 SGHDT, CDR2 YYEEEE. V was clipped by 0 bases and J by 6 bases; unmatched bases: 10. The CDR3 length is 16 residues. Sequences were obtained from peripheral blood. V and J are TRBV5-6 and TRBJ2-5, with 8 bases identical to TRBD2. This TCR came from a woman between 45 and 65 years old with active or convalescent COVID-19. CDR3 bases: TGTGCCAGCAGCTTGGTTGGTGGACTAGCTGACCAGACCCAGTACTTC. Its translation is CASSLVGGLADQTQYF.